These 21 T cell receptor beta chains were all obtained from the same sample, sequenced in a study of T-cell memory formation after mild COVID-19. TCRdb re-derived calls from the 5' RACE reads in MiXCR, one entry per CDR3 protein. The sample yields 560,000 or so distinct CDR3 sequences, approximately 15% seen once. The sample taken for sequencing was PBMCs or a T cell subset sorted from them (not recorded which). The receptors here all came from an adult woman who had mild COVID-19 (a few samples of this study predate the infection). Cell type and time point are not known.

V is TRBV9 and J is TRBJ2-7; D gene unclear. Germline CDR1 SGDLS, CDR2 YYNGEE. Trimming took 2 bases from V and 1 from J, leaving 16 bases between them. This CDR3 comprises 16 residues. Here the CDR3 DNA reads TGTGCCAGCAGCGTTACCGACACGGCGCTTTCCTACGAGCAGTACTTC. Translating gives CASSVTDTALSYEQYF.

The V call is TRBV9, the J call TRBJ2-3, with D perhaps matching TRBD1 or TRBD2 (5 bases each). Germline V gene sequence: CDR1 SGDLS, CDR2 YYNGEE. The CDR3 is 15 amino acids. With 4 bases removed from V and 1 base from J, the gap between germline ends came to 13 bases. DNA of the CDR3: TGTGCCAGCAGCCACGGGGAACAGGGCACAGATACGCAGTATTTT. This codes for CASSHGEQGTDTQYF.

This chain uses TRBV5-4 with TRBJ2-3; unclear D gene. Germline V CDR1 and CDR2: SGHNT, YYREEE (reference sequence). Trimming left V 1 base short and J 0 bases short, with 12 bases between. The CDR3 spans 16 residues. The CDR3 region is CASSLRQEWSTDTQYF. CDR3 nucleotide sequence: TGTGCCAGCAGCTTGCGGCAGGAGTGGAGCACAGATACGCAGTATTTT.

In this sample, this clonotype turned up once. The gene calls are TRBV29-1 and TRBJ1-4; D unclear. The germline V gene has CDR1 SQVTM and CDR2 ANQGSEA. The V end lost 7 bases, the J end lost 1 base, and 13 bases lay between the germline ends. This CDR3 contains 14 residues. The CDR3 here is CSDRGRITNEKLFF. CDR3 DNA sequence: TGCAGCGACCGCGGACGGATAACTAATGAAAAACTGTTTTTT.

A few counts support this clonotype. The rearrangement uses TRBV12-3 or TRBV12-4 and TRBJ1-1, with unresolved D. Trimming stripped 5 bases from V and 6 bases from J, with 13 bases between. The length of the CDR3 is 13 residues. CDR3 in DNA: TGTGCCAGCAGTCTCGGGTTTAACGCTGAAGCTTTCTTT. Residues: CASSLGFNAEAFF.

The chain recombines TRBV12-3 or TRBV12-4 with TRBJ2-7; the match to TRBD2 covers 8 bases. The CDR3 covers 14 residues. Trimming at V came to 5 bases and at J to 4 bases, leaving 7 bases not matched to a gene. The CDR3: CASSPLAGGYEQYF. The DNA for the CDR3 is TGTGCCAGCAGTCCCCTGGCGGGAGGTTACGAGCAGTACTTC.

CDR3 coding DNA: TGTGCCAGCAGCCAAGATCTTCTAAATCAGGCAGATGGCTACACCTTC. It encodes CASSQDLLNQADGYTF. V and J are TRBV3-1 and TRBJ1-2; no clear D gene. CDR3 size: 16 residues. Germline V CDR1 and CDR2: LGHDT, YNNKEL (reference sequence). V shed 0 bases and J shed 6 bases, with 17 bases lying between them.

The CDR3 reads CASSLAGTGGITTGELFF. The CDR3 DNA reads as TGTGCCAGCAGCTTAGCCGGGACAGGGGGCATCACCACCGGGGAGCTGTTTTTT. This chain links TRBV7-9 with TRBJ2-2; 12 bases line up with TRBD1. Germline lookup yields CDR1 SEHNR and CDR2 FQNEAQ (reference sequence). After removal of 0 bases from V and 4 bases from J, the junction contained 6 bases not matched to a gene. CDR3 length: 18 amino acids.

CDR3 residues: CAWSSGKVAGTGRRSPLHF. The CDR3 DNA is TGTGCCTGGAGCTCGGGAAAAGTTGCCGGGACAGGGCGACGGTCACCCCTCCACTTT. The V gene is TRBV30, the J gene TRBJ1-6; 9 bases are shared with TRBD1. This CDR3 spans 19 amino acids. The ends lost 3 bases at V and 10 bases at J; junction bases unmatched: 22. The germline V gene has CDR1 GTSNPN and CDR2 SVGIG (reference sequence).

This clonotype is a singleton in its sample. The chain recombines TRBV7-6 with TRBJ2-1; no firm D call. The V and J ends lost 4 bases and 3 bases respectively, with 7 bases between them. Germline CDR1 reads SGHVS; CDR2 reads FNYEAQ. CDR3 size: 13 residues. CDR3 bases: TGTGCCAGCAGCTACAGCTACTACAATGAGCAGTTCTTC. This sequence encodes CASSYSYYNEQFF.

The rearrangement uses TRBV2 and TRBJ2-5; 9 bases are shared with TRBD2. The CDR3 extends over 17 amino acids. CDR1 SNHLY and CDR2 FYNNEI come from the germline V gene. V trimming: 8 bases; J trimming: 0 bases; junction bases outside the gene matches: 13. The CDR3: CASGPSLAGRDQETQYF. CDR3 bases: TGTGCCAGCGGGCCGTCCCTAGCGGGGAGGGACCAAGAGACCCAGTACTTC.

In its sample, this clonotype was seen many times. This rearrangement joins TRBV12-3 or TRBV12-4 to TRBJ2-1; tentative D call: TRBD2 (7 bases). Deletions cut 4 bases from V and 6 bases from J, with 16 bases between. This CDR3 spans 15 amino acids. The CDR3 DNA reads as TGTGCCAGCAGTTCAGCGGTAGGGGGGGGCAATGAGCAGTTCTTC. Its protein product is CASSSAVGGGNEQFF.

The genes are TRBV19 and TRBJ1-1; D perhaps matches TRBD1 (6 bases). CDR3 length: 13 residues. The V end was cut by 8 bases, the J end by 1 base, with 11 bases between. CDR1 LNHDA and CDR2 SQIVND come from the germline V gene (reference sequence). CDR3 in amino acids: CASLTGANTEAFF. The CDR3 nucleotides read TGTGCCAGTCTCACGGGGGCGAACACTGAAGCTTTCTTT. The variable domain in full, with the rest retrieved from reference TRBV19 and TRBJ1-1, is DGGITQSPKYLFRKEGQNVTLSCEQNLNHDAMYWYRQDPGQGLRLIYYSQIVNDFQKGDIAEGYSVSREKKESFPLTVTSAQKNPTAFYLCASLTGANTEAFFGQGTRLTVV.

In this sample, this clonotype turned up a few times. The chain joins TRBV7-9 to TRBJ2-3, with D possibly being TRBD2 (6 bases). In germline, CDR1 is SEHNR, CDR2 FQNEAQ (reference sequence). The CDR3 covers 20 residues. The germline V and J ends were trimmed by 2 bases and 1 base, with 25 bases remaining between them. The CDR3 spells CASSLLVLRDFEGGTDTQYF. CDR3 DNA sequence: TGTGCCAGCAGCTTATTAGTTTTACGGGACTTTGAAGGGGGCACAGATACGCAGTATTTT.

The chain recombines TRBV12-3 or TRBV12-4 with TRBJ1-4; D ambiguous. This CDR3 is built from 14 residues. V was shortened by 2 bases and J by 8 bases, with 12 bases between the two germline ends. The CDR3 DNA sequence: TGTGCCAGCAGTTTATCTGGCCGCGGAGAAAAACTGTTTTTT. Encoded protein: CASSLSGRGEKLFF.

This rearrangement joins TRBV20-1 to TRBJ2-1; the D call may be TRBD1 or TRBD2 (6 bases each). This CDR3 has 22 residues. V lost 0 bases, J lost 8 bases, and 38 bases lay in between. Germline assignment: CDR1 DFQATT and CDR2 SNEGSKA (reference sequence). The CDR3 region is CSAREKGPFDNSGRGANYEQFF. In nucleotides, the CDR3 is TGCAGTGCTAGAGAGAAAGGTCCTTTTGATAATAGCGGTAGGGGGGCCAATTATGAGCAGTTCTTC.

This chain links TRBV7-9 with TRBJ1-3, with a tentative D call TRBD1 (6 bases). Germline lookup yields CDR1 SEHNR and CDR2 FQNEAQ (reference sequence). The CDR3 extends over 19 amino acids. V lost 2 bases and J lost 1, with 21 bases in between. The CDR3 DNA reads TGTGCCAGCAGCTTATTCCCTCCAGGGGCTTTGGTTTCTGGAAACACCATATATTTT. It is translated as CASSLFPPGALVSGNTIYF.

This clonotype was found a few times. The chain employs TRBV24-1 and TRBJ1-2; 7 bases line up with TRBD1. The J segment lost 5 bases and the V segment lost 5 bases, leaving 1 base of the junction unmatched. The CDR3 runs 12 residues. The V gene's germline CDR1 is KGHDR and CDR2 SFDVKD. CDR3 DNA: TGTGCCACCAGTGCGACAGGGTATGGCTACACCTTC. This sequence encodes CATSATGYGYTF.

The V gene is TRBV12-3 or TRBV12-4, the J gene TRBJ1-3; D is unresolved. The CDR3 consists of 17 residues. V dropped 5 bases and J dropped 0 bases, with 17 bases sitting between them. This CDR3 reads CASSAPFWRSSGNTIYF. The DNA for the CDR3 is TGTGCCAGCAGTGCCCCATTTTGGAGGAGCTCTGGAAACACCATATATTTT.

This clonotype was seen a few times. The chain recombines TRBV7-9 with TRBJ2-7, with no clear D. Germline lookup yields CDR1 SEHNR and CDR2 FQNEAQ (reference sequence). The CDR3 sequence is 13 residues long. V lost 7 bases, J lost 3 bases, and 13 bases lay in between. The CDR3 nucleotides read TGTGCCAGCACCTACCAATCGGGCTACGAGCAGTACTTC. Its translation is CASTYQSGYEQYF.

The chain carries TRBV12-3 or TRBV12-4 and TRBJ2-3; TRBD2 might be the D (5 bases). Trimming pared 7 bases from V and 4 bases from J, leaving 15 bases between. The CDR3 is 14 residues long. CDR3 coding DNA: TGTGCCAGCACCCCTAGCCCGGAGGCAGATACGCAGTATTTT. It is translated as CASTPSPEADTQYF.